The source of this TCR beta chain is a study of shared clonotypes between healthy human individuals. Study summary: Each donor's CD8 memory used one plate, CD8 naive two, each CD4 subset three. Whole-study findings and limits: Depth of sequencing was expected to influence donor clonotype sharing.

V lost 11 bases, J lost 5 bases, and 18 bases stayed unmatched. The CDR3 loop spans 15 amino acids. The V gene's germline CDR1 is MNHNS and CDR2 SASEGT. This clone was counted a few times. The antigen remains unidentified. Every subset had its genomic DNA shared out evenly among several immunoSEQ plates. Around 30,000 T cell genomes, or roughly 180 ng DNA, went into the sorted-subset replicate PCRs. TCRdb's copy holds only in-frame clones and misses some; the assay was immunoSEQ multiplex PCR. The sample lists roughly 1,600,000 clones, around 98.5% occurring once. The sequencing input was naive CD4+ T cells sorted from blood. Subset meaning: CD45RA+ positively selected. This TCR was recovered from a man aged 25 to 40 in good health. The genes are TRBV6-1 and TRBJ2-7; TRBD1 matches at 7 bases. CDR3 nucleotide sequence: TGTGCCTCAAGGACAGGTGGGGTCGTTAAGGACGAGCAGTACTTC. It translates to CASRTGGVVKDEQYF.